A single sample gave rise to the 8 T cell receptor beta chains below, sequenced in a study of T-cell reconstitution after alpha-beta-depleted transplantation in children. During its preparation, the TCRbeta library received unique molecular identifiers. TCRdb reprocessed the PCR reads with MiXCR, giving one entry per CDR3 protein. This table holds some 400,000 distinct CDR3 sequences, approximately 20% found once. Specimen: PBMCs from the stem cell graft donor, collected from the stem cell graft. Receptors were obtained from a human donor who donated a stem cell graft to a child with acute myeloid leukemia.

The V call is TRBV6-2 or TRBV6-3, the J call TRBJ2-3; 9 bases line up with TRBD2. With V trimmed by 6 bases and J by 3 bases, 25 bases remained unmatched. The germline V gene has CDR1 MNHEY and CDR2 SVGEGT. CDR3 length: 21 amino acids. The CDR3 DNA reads TGTGCCAGCAGGCACCTCAGGTTTGGTCAGCGGGAGGCGTATCGGACAGATACGCAGTATTTT. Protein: CASRHLRFGQREAYRTDTQYF.

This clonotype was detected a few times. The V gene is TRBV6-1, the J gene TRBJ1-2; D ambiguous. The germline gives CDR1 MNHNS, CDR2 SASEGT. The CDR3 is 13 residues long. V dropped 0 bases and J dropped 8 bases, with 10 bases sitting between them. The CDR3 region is CASSEARVSGYTF. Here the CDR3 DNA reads TGTGCCAGCAGTGAAGCGAGGGTTTCGGGCTACACCTTC.

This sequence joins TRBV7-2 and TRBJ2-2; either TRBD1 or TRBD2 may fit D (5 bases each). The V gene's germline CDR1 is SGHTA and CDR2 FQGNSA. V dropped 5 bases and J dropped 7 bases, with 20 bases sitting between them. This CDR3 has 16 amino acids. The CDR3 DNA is TGTGCCAGCAGCCACTCCGGGGCCGGGATCGGCGGGGAGCTGTTTTTT. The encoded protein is CASSHSGAGIGGELFF.

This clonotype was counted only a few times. The CDR3 region is CASSQPRDRGNTIYF. CDR3 nucleotides: TGTGCCAGCAGCCAACCCCGGGACAGGGGAAACACCATATATTTT. The V and J genes are TRBV4-2 and TRBJ1-3; 8 bases agree with TRBD1. The CDR3 extends over 15 amino acids. The germline CDR1 and CDR2 sequences are LGHNA and YNFKEQ. Unmatched junction bases numbered 4, after V lost 2 bases and J lost 4 bases.

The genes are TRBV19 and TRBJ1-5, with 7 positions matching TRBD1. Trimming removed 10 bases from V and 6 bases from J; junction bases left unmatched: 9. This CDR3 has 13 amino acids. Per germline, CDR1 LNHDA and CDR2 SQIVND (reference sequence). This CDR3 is CATEDRAGQPQHF. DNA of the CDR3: TGTGCCACAGAAGACAGGGCAGGTCAGCCCCAGCATTTT. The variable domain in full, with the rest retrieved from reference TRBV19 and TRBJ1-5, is DGGITQSPKYLFRKEGQNVTLSCEQNLNHDAMYWYRQDPGQGLRLIYYSQIVNDFQKGDIAEGYSVSREKKESFPLTVTSAQKNPTAFYLCATEDRAGQPQHFGDGTRLSIL.

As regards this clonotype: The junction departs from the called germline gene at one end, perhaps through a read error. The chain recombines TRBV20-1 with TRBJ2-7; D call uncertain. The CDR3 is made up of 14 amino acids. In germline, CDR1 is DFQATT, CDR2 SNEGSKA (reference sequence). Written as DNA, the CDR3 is TGCAGTGCTTTAGGCCAAGGGTTAGGCGACGAGGAGTACTTC. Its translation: CSALGQGLGDEEYF.

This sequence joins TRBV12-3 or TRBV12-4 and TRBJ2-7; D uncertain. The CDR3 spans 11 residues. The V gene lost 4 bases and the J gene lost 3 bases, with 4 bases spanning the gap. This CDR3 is CASSWDYEQYF. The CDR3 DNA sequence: TGTGCCAGCAGTTGGGACTACGAGCAGTACTTC.

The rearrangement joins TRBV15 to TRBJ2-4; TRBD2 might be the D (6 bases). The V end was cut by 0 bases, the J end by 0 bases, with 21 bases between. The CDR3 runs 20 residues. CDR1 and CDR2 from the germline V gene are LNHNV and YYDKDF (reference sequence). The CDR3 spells CATSRDPEGLQWIAKNIQYF. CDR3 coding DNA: TGTGCCACCAGCAGAGATCCGGAGGGGCTCCAATGGATAGCCAAAAACATTCAGTACTTC.